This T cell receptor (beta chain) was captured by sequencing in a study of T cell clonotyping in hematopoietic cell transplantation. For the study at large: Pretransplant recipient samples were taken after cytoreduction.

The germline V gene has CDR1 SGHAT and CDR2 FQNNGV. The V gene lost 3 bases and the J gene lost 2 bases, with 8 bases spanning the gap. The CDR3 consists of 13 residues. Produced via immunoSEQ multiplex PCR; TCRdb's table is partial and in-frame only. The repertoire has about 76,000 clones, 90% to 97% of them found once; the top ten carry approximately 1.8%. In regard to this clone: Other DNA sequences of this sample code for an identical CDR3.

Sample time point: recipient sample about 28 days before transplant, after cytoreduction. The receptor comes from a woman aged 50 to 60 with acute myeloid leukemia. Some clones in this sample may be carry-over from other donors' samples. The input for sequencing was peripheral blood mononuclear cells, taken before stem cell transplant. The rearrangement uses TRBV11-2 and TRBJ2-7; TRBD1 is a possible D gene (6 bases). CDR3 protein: CASSLDRTYEQYF. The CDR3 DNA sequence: TGTGCCAGCAGCTTGGACAGAACCTACGAGCAGTACTTC. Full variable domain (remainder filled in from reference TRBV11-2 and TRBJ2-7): EAGVAQSPRYKIIEKRQSVAFWCNPISGHATLYWYQQILGQGPKLLIQFQNNGVVDDSQLPKDRFSAERLKGVDSTLKIQPAKLEDSAVYLCASSLDRTYEQYFGPGTRLTVT.